This TCR beta chain comes out of a study of T cells in Graves' hyperthyroidism and ophthalmopathy. This clonotype was recorded a few times. Its antigen is currently unknown. Any symptoms of ophthalmopathy came after the first hyperthyroidism diagnosis, from which the blood sample dates. Amplified TCR beta CDR3 regions derived from RNA transcripts. A first-round RT-PCR of the TCR CDR3 used the HTBI primer set. One entry per CDR3 protein results from TCRdb running MiXCR on the multiplex PCR reads. This table has roughly 380,000 distinct CDR3 sequences, less than 15% appearing once. Deletions cut 6 bases from V and 7 bases from J, with 6 bases between. This CDR3 comprises 10 residues. Germline-derived CDR1 and CDR2 are MNHNS and SASEGT. Points from the study as a whole: Most thyroid clonotypes expanded above 0.001 were also detected in blood.

The genes are TRBV6-1 and TRBJ1-1; no definite D call. The receptor was derived from a man under 40 with Graves' hyperthyroidism that later progressed to Graves' ophthalmopathy. Material: blood. The CDR3 spells CASRGREAFF. CDR3 DNA: TGTGCCAGCAGAGGTCGTGAAGCTTTCTTT.